A selection of T cell receptor beta chains follows, all from one sample in a study of cytotoxic CD8 clonotypes in ibrutinib-treated CLL. TCRdb keeps only in-frame clones here, not all; method: immunoSEQ multiplex PCR. Of approximately 200,000 clones listed, roughly 72% are singletons. Here the sequenced sample was PBMCs, taken after 24 months of ibrutinib treatment. These receptors all stem from a human donor with chronic lymphocytic leukemia. Each CDR3 is given with its conserved first and last residue. A D gene is named only where the DNA matches it firmly. Size is stated for part of the rows, as once, few or many counts, or as a class when the clone is expanded.

CDR3 | DNA | size | V | D | J
CASSPDPGRQETQYF | TGCGCCAGCAGCCCAGATCCCGGGAGACAAGAGACCCAGTACTTC | NA | TRBV5-1 | NA | TRBJ2-5
CASSSPGTRGNEQFF | TGTGCCAGCAGTTCCCCCGGGACTAGGGGCAATGAGCAGTTCTTC | NA | TRBV6-6 | TRBD2 | TRBJ2-1
CASSWVPNYEQYF | TGTGCCAGCAGCTGGGTTCCTAACTACGAGCAGTACTTC | few | TRBV7-8 | NA | TRBJ2-7
CASSPVERAEQFF | TGTGCCAGCAGTCCGGTAGAGAGGGCTGAGCAGTTCTTC | NA | TRBV6-6 | NA | TRBJ2-1
CASSLSGELFF | TGTGCCAGCAGCCTTTCCGGGGAGCTGTTTTTT | NA | TRBV11-2 | NA | TRBJ2-2
CASSFGPLGYGYTF | TGTGCCAGCAGTTTCGGGCCTCTGGGCTATGGCTACACCTTC | once | TRBV28 | NA | TRBJ1-2
CATSRRSGGYDEQFF | TGTGCCACCAGCCGTCGGTCAGGGGGCTACGATGAGCAGTTCTTC | few | TRBV15 | TRBD1 | TRBJ2-1
CASSQAGGAYGYTF | TGCGCCAGCAGCCAAGCAGGGGGCGCATATGGCTACACCTTC | NA | TRBV4-1 | TRBD1 | TRBJ1-2
CASSLEMAGIGYTF | TGTGCCAGCAGCTTAGAAATGGCGGGGATTGGCTACACCTTC | NA | TRBV7-9 | NA | TRBJ1-2
CASSLTGGEQYF | TGTGCCAGCAGCTTAACAGGGGGCGAGCAGTACTTC | few | TRBV9 | TRBD1 | TRBJ2-7
CAWDTGLNQPQHF | TGTGCCTGGGATACGGGCCTCAATCAGCCCCAGCATTTT | once | TRBV30 | NA | TRBJ1-5
CASSLVANNEQFF | TGCGCCAGCAGCTTGGTGGCGAACAATGAGCAGTTCTTC | few | TRBV5-1 | NA | TRBJ2-1
CASSINSEAFF | TGTGCCAGCAGCATAAACAGTGAAGCTTTCTTT | few | TRBV5-4 | NA | TRBJ1-1
CASSLRRQINYGYTF | TGTGCCAGCAGCTTGCGGAGACAAATTAACTATGGCTACACCTTC | NA | TRBV5-6 | NA | TRBJ1-2
CASSSVRDRIDQPQHF | TGTGCCAGCAGTTCAGTAAGGGACAGGATAGATCAGCCCCAGCATTTT | NA | TRBV28 | TRBD1 | TRBJ1-5
CASSLRFPTSLSTDTQYF | TGTGCCAGCAGTTTAAGATTCCCCACTAGTTTGAGCACAGATACGCAGTATTTT | NA | TRBV28 | NA | TRBJ2-3
CASSALVSGDTDTQYF | TGTGCCAGCAGCGCCCTGGTTAGCGGGGACACAGATACGCAGTATTTT | NA | TRBV9 | TRBD2 | TRBJ2-3
CASSLGVANNEQFF | TGTGCCAGCAGCTTAGGAGTAGCAAACAATGAGCAGTTCTTC | NA | TRBV7-2 | NA | TRBJ2-1
CASSEIGVGNTIYF | TGTGCCAGCAGTGAAATTGGAGTTGGAAACACCATATATTTT | NA | TRBV6-1 | NA | TRBJ1-3
CASSPGSYGYTF | TGTGCCAGCAGCCCGGGTTCCTATGGCTACACCTTC | NA | TRBV14 | NA | TRBJ1-2
CASTGTSGGSYNEQFF | TGTGCCAGCACGGGGACTAGCGGGGGCTCCTACAATGAGCAGTTCTTC | NA | TRBV18 | TRBD2 | TRBJ2-1
CAFSLAGGPEQFF | TGTGCCTTCTCATTAGCGGGAGGGCCTGAGCAGTTCTTC | NA | TRBV30 | TRBD2 | TRBJ2-1
CASSRRGAGVLPWDEQYF | TGTGCCAGCAGTCGGCGGGGAGCGGGAGTACTCCCTTGGGACGAGCAGTACTTC | NA | TRBV27 | TRBD2 | TRBJ2-7
CASSIAGAGELFF | TGTGCCAGTAGTATAGCGGGGGCCGGGGAGCTGTTTTTT | few | TRBV19 | NA | TRBJ2-2
CASSLVQRNYGYTF | TGTGCCAGCAGCTTGGTGCAGCGAAACTATGGCTACACCTTC | few | TRBV5-4 | NA | TRBJ1-2
CASSRQGAASYEQYF | TGTGCCAGCAGCCGACAGGGGGCGGCCTCCTACGAGCAGTACTTC | NA | TRBV6-5 | TRBD1 | TRBJ2-7
CASSQPGQGNYGYTF | TGCGCCAGCAGCCAACCGGGACAGGGTAACTATGGCTACACCTTC | NA | TRBV5-4 | TRBD1 | TRBJ1-2
CASSRDRATGELFF | TGTGCCAGCAGTAGAGACAGGGCCACCGGGGAGCTGTTTTTT | few | TRBV6-4 | TRBD1 | TRBJ2-2
CASSTSRETDTQYF | TGTGCCAGCAGCACTAGCAGGGAGACCGATACGCAGTATTTT | NA | TRBV7-3 | NA | TRBJ2-3
CASSSDYEQYF | TGTGCCAGCAGCTCGGACTACGAGCAGTACTTC | NA | TRBV5-5 | NA | TRBJ2-7
CASLFGQGGGELFF | TGCGCCAGCCTCTTCGGACAGGGAGGCGGGGAGCTGTTTTTT | once | TRBV5-1 | TRBD1 | TRBJ2-2
CASSPTRERWDNEQFF | TGTGCCAGCAGCCCGACAAGGGAGCGGTGGGACAATGAGCAGTTCTTC | NA | TRBV7-3 | NA | TRBJ2-1
CASSHRVGTEAFF | TGTGCCAGCAGCCACAGGGTTGGCACTGAAGCTTTCTTT | once | TRBV5-4 | NA | TRBJ1-1
CASSLGPAVSGYEQYF | TGTGCCAGCAGCTTAGGCCCGGCGGTATCCGGCTACGAGCAGTACTTC | once | TRBV7-2 | NA | TRBJ2-7
CASREVSSYNEQFF | TGTGCCAGCAGAGAAGTGAGCTCCTACAATGAGCAGTTCTTC | NA | TRBV5-4 | NA | TRBJ2-1
CAWSGGSETQYF | TGTGCCTGGAGTGGCGGGAGTGAGACCCAGTACTTC | NA | TRBV30 | TRBD2 | TRBJ2-5
CASSVDSGQGLTKEQYF | TGTGCCAGCAGCGTAGATTCGGGACAGGGGTTAACGAAAGAGCAGTACTTC | NA | TRBV9 | TRBD1 | TRBJ2-7
CASSKQGRQETQYF | TGTGCCAGCAGCAAACAGGGGCGGCAAGAGACCCAGTACTTC | NA | TRBV7-7 | TRBD1 | TRBJ2-5
CASSVGGRSTGELFF | TGTGCCAGCAGCGTGGGCGGGAGGTCCACCGGGGAGCTGTTTTTT | NA | TRBV9 | TRBD2 | TRBJ2-2
CASSVLGAGANVLTF | TGTGCCAGCAGCGTACTTGGGGCTGGGGCCAACGTCCTGACTTTC | once | TRBV9 | NA | TRBJ2-6
CAWSVNAGSNSNQPQHF | TGTGCCTGGAGTGTAAATGCAGGGAGCAATAGCAATCAGCCCCAGCATTTT | NA | TRBV30 | NA | TRBJ1-5
CASSPIMGRSMNTEAFF | TGTGCCAGCAGTCCCATCATGGGACGTTCCATGAACACTGAAGCTTTCTTT | NA | TRBV28 | NA | TRBJ1-1
CASSYPGGSGYTF | TGTGCCAGCAGTTACCCCGGAGGTTCGGGCTACACCTTC | NA | TRBV6-6 | NA | TRBJ1-2
CASSMLWQVIQDTQYF | TGTGCCAGTAGTATGCTTTGGCAAGTAATACAAGATACGCAGTATTTT | NA | TRBV19 | NA | TRBJ2-3
CASSLRASRGTDTQYF | TGTGCCAGCAGCTTAAGAGCTAGCAGAGGCACAGATACGCAGTATTTT | NA | TRBV7-3 | NA | TRBJ2-3
CASSQMDRGNYEQYF | TGCGCCAGCAGCCAAATGGACAGGGGAAATTACGAGCAGTACTTC | NA | TRBV4-3 | TRBD1 | TRBJ2-7
CAATGTRDSNQPQHF | TGTGCCGCGACCGGGACACGAGATAGCAATCAGCCCCAGCATTTT | NA | TRBV10-3 | NA | TRBJ1-5
CASSQGPDYEQYF | TGCGCCAGCAGCCAGGGACCCGACTACGAGCAGTACTTC | few | TRBV4-3 | NA | TRBJ2-7
CASSPRTAITDTQYF | TGCGCCAGCAGCCCTAGGACAGCGATCACAGATACGCAGTATTTT | once | TRBV5-1 | NA | TRBJ2-3
CASQQGFTSRETQYF | TGTGCCAGTCAACAGGGGTTTACATCACGGGAGACCCAGTACTTC | NA | TRBV7-2 | TRBD1 | TRBJ2-5